This T cell receptor (beta chain) was found in a study of T cells after yellow fever vaccination. Study overall: Preparation of the low-cell-number fractions used SMART-Seq v4 Ultra Low Input.

TCRdb re-analysed the 5' RACE reads in MiXCR, keeping a single row per CDR3 protein. The table shows about 320,000 distinct CDR3 sequences, with roughly 4.3% occurring only once. This clonotype was recorded a few times. The sequence was collected from a young man who received the YFV17D yellow fever vaccine. The specimen comprised PBMCs, sampled 15 days after the yellow fever booster vaccination.

The CDR3 DNA sequence: TGTGCCAGCAAGGCGGGCTCTAGCACAGATACGCAGTATTTT. It specifies CASKAGSSTDTQYF. The rearrangement uses TRBV2 and TRBJ2-3; tentative D call: TRBD2 (5 bases). The germline V gene encodes CDR1 SNHLY and CDR2 FYNNEI. The length of the CDR3 is 14 residues. Trimming stripped 7 bases from V and 0 bases from J, with 11 bases between.